This T cell receptor (beta chain) emerged from a study of T-cell memory formation after mild COVID-19 (dated by TCRdb to the early 2020s). For context, the study as a whole: TCR sequence clusters from the two donors were found to be largely donor specific. In a couple of donors, T-cell clones that expanded and contracted after mild COVID-19 were followed by sequencing TCRalpha and TCRbeta repertoires longitudinally. Two young, previously healthy adult volunteers, one female and one male, were included in the cohort.

As for this clonotype: There is no known antigen for this receptor. The sample holds no much larger clone one base away, and base qualities are not on file.

Ficoll-Paque density gradient centrifugation was used to isolate PBMCs. V lost 1 base and J lost 6 bases; the stretch between them is 8 bases long. From cysteine to phenylalanine, the CDR3 is 12 amino acids long. The sequence is cut down to CDR3 DNA, 36 bases in frame from base 1. Based on the germline V gene (reference sequence), the CDR1 and CDR2 sequences are DFQATT and SNEGSKA. Sequencing took place on an Illumina NovaSeq 6000. TCRalpha and TCRbeta cDNA libraries were built by 5'RACE with constant-segment primers, adding sample barcodes and unique molecular identifiers. Trizol reagent was used to extract RNA from every sample. Library amplification was performed in two PCR steps, and a second sample barcode and Illumina TruSeq adapters were introduced in the second step. Sequencing of libraries was performed on an Illumina NovaSeq with 2 x 150 bp paired-end reads. The original methods were these. Demultiplexing of reads and collapsing into UMI-guided consensus sequences were performed with migec v1.2.7. Using mixcr v2.1.11, UMI consensuses were aligned to TRA and TRB V and J templates and then assembled into clonotypes. Clonotypes were classified as expanded or contracted when called significant by both edgeR and NoisET, with noise models trained on biological replicates. For edgeR calls, a false discovery rate-adjusted p below 0.01 and a log2 fold-change threshold of 1 were applied. As an exploratory analysis of dynamics, PCA with hierarchical clustering was applied to max-normalized trajectories of the 1000 most abundant clonotypes. Separately sequenced CD4+ and CD8+ repertoires were used to assign a CD4 or CD8 phenotype to each responding clone. In TCRdb, the public reads were trimmed at Q25 with fastp and aligned with MiXCR, with productive beta chains retained. Entries are consolidated by CDR3 protein sequence, retaining the most common genes and DNA. TCRdb's processing, not the study's, gives the V and J calls here. The sample records about 200,000 distinct CDR3 sequences, 15% to 20% of which are singletons. The top ten constitute 2.4% of the sample.

Beyond this particular receptor, the publication reports: SARS-CoV-2 specificity was not confirmed for the second-wave clones peaking on day 37. The study covered only a couple of mild cases, and larger cohorts including severe cases with pre-infection samples were considered necessary. Contracting CD4+ clones were found mainly in CM and EM memory subsets, while CD8+ clones were enriched in EMRA. Some responding clones were found in pre-infection memory, which suggests that pre-existing cross-reactive memory T cells took part in the SARS-CoV-2 response. Balanced CD4/CD8 phenotypes were observed for clones contracting from day 15 to 85, whereas a bias towards CD4+ was observed for a second wave of clones expanding from day 15 to 37.

This receptor was identified in an adult woman who had mild COVID-19 (a few samples of this study predate the infection). The sample titles of this study are shuffled in the database, so cell type and time point are left out; the donor was told from shared clones. The sequenced material came from PBMCs or a T cell subset sorted from them (not recorded which). The rearrangement combines TRBV20-1 with TRBJ2-3; a tentative D call is TRBD1 (6 bases match). The DNA reads TGCAGTGCTAGAGTGGGGGCGGATACGCAGTATTTT. Translated, this is CSARVGADTQYF.